Below are 25 T cell receptor beta chains sequenced from a single sample in a study of blood T cell repertoires in COVID-19. The repertoire was sequenced with immunoSEQ multiplex PCR; TCRdb's copy has only in-frame clones and lacks some. This sample has over 450,000 clones; 89% occur once, and the top ten carry about 0.91%. The sequenced sample was peripheral blood. The receptors here all came from a man younger than 30 with COVID-19, enrolled during active disease.

This clone was observed a few times. The chain couples TRBV18 to TRBJ2-1; D might be TRBD2 (5 bases). The CDR3 is 15 residues long. Trimming stripped 3 bases from V and 4 bases from J, with 13 bases between. CDR1 and CDR2 from the germline V gene are KGHSH and LQKENI. DNA for the CDR3: TGTGCCAGCTCACCGGGATGGACGGGATACAATGAGCAGTTCTTC. The encoded protein is CASSPGWTGYNEQFF.

The rearrangement joins TRBV19 to TRBJ1-5, with D maybe TRBD1 (6 bases). Germline assignment: CDR1 LNHDA and CDR2 SQIVND (reference sequence). This CDR3 region has 12 residues. V was trimmed by 7 bases and J by 6 bases, leaving 10 bases between them. CDR3 sequence (DNA): TGTGCCAGTAACAGGGAATTTCAGCCCCAGCATTTT. This codes for CASNREFQPQHF.

The chain employs TRBV19 and TRBJ2-1; 10 nucleotides match TRBD2. V was pared by 7 bases and J by 8 bases, with 11 bases of the junction left unmatched. The CDR3 extends over 15 amino acids. From germline, CDR1 is LNHDA and CDR2 SQIVND (reference sequence). The CDR3 nucleotides read TGTGCCAGTAAGGGGGGGAGCGGGAGGGCTGATGAGCAGTTCTTC. Amino acids: CASKGGSGRADEQFF.

The chain combines TRBV10-2 with TRBJ2-7, with TRBD1 identical over 10 bases. Germline V gene data show CDR1 as WSHSY and CDR2 as SAAADI. V was clipped by 5 bases and J by 4 bases; unmatched bases: 5. This CDR3 region has 14 residues. The DNA of the CDR3 is TGCGCCAGCAGTAAGACAGGGGGCTTTTACGAGCAGTACTTC. This gives the protein CASSKTGGFYEQYF.

The chain joins TRBV5-6 to TRBJ2-5; D possibly corresponds to TRBD1 (6 bases). The CDR3 spans 13 residues. Germline CDR1 reads SGHDT; CDR2 reads YYEEEE. V gave up 2 bases and J gave up 4 bases, with 9 bases separating them. DNA for the CDR3: TGTGCCAGCAGCTTACAGGGCGGAGAGACCCAGTACTTC. This codes for CASSLQGGETQYF. The whole variable domain, remainder taken from reference TRBV5-6 and TRBJ2-5, is DAGVTQSPTHLIKTRGQQVTLRCSPKSGHDTVSWYQQALGQGPQFIFQYYEEEERQRGNFPDRFSGHQFPNYSSELNVNALLLGDSALYLCASSLQGGETQYFGPGTRLLVL.

This chain links TRBV15 with TRBJ2-2; no clear D. The germline CDR1 and CDR2 sequences are LNHNV and YYDKDF (reference sequence). The germline V and J ends were trimmed by 3 bases and 5 bases, with 10 bases remaining between them. The CDR3 totals 14 residues. DNA of the CDR3: TGTGCCACCAGCAGCCCCCCTCGGACCGGGGAGCTGTTTTTT. This sequence encodes CATSSPPRTGELFF. Supplemented by reference TRBV15 and TRBJ2-2, the full variable domain reads DAMVIQNPRYQVTQFGKPVTLSCSQTLNHNVMYWYQQKSSQAPKLLFHYYDKDFNNEADTPDNFQSRRPNTSFCFLDIRSPGLGDTAMYLCATSSPPRTGELFFGEGSRLTVL.

This clone appeared a single time. This chain connects TRBV7-8 to TRBJ1-4; maybe TRBD1 (5 bases). The CDR3 is made up of 15 amino acids. Trimming removed 4 bases at V and 5 bases at J, with 14 bases between. Germline V lookup: CDR1 SGHVS, CDR2 FQNEAQ. The CDR3, as DNA: TGTGCCAGCAGCTCCGGCGGGGGTCGCAATGAAAAACTGTTTTTT. It codes for CASSSGGGRNEKLFF. The whole variable domain, remainder taken from reference TRBV7-8 and TRBJ1-4, is GAGVSQSPRYKVAKRGQDVALRCDPISGHVSLFWYQQALGQGPEFLTYFQNEAQLDKSGLPSDRFFAERPEGSVSTLKIQRTQQEDSAVYLCASSSGGGRNEKLFFGSGTQLSVL.

This clone has just one count. Other DNA sequences in the sample encode the same CDR3. The chain is built from TRBV3-1 (or the pseudogene TRBV3-2) and TRBJ2-3; D unresolved. The V end was cut by 4 bases, the J end by 4 bases, with 9 bases between. Germline V lookup: CDR1 LGHDT, CDR2 YNNKEL (reference sequence). This CDR3 contains 13 residues. The DNA of the CDR3 is TGTGCCAGCAGCCTCACAGAAGCAGATACGCAGTATTTT. Protein product: CASSLTEADTQYF.

This clone showed up just once. The CDR3 region has the DNA TGCAGCGGTGGGGCGATGGAAGAGACCCAGTACTTC. This sequence encodes CSGGAMEETQYF. The rearrangement links TRBV29-1 to TRBJ2-5, with a tentative D call TRBD1 (5 bases). The CDR3 covers 12 residues. From germline, CDR1 is SQVTM and CDR2 ANQGSEA. Trimming took off 7 bases at V and 3 bases at J, with 12 bases between the two ends. The full variable domain, its missing parts supplied by reference TRBV29-1 and TRBJ2-5, is SAVISQKPSRDICQRGTSLTIQCQVDSQVTMMFWYRQQPGQSLTLIATANQGSEATYESGFVIDKFPISRPNLTFSTLTVSNMSPEDSSIYLCSGGAMEETQYFGPGTRLLVL.

The V and J genes are TRBV27 and TRBJ2-1, with D hard to call. CDR1 MNHEY and CDR2 SMNVEV come from the germline V gene (reference sequence). The CDR3 totals 12 residues. V lost 6 bases to trimming and J lost 3 bases, with 6 bases between them. CDR3 nucleotides: TGTGCCAGCAGAGAGTACTACAATGAGCAGTTCTTC. This sequence encodes CASREYYNEQFF.

This chain connects TRBV5-1 to TRBJ2-2, with 11 bases identical to TRBD1. The CDR3 spans 16 residues. Germline V gene lookup returns CDR1 SGHRS and CDR2 YFSETQ. The V and J ends lost 4 bases and 5 bases, in that order; junction bases with no gene match: 7. The CDR3 here is CASSRPWDRGTGELFF. CDR3 coding DNA: TGCGCCAGCAGCCGGCCTTGGGACAGGGGGACCGGGGAGCTGTTTTTT.

In DNA form, the CDR3 reads TGTGCCAGCAGCCACAGTAGCGGGTCGAACACCGGGGAGCTGTTTTTT. It is translated as CASSHSSGSNTGELFF. The chain recombines TRBV3-1 (or the pseudogene TRBV3-2) with TRBJ2-2; 7 bases align to TRBD2. Looked up from germline, CDR1 is LGHDT and CDR2 is YNNKEL (reference sequence). The CDR3 is 16 residues long. V shed 3 bases, J shed 0 bases, and the junction held 4 bases outside the gene matches.

This clone was detected only once. V usage is TRBV5-1 and J usage is TRBJ2-5; TRBD1 matches 7 bases. CDR3 size: 16 residues. Trimming removed 0 bases from V and 5 bases from J; junction bases left unmatched: 10. Germline V gene lookup returns CDR1 SGHRS and CDR2 YFSETQ. The CDR3 protein is CASSLVPTGRGETQYF. As DNA, the CDR3 is TGCGCCAGCAGCTTGGTCCCGACAGGGAGAGGGGAGACCCAGTACTTC.

The genes are TRBV19 and TRBJ2-2; D call uncertain. V was cut by 3 bases and J by 0 bases, with 17 bases left in between. The CDR3 runs 18 residues. CDR1 and CDR2 (germline): LNHDA, SQIVND (reference sequence). CDR3 region: CASSMSTNLPANTGELFF. The CDR3 DNA reads TGTGCCAGTAGTATGTCTACGAACCTCCCCGCGAACACCGGGGAGCTGTTTTTT.

This chain connects TRBV19 to TRBJ1-3, with TRBD1 as a possible D gene (5 bases). The CDR3 is 14 residues long. Per the germline V gene, CDR1 is LNHDA and CDR2 is SQIVND (reference sequence). V was shortened by 8 bases and J by 4 bases, with 15 bases between the two germline ends. Written as DNA, the CDR3 is TGTGCCAGTTTAGACAGATTATACGGAAACACCATATATTTT. It encodes CASLDRLYGNTIYF.

The J gene is TRBJ2-7, the V gene TRBV27, with D possibly TRBD2 on 5 matching bases. V was clipped by 5 bases and J by 4 bases, with 15 bases between them. Germline CDR1 MNHEY, CDR2 SMNVEV (reference sequence). The length of the CDR3 is 14 residues. DNA of the CDR3: TGTGCCAGCAGTCTAAACGGAGGATTTTACGAGCAGTACTTC. It encodes CASSLNGGFYEQYF.

The rearrangement joins TRBV2 to TRBJ1-2; D might be TRBD1 (5 bases). The CDR3 is made up of 15 amino acids. V lost 2 bases and J 6 bases, leaving 16 bases between the germline ends. CDR1 and CDR2 (germline): SNHLY, FYNNEI. The CDR3 DNA is TGTGCCAGCAGTGAAACCCAGGGAACGGGGGATGGCTACACCTTC. This translates into CASSETQGTGDGYTF.

This clone appeared once. This chain uses TRBV20-1 with TRBJ2-5; D might be TRBD2 (5 bases). Trimming took off 3 bases at V and 4 bases at J, with 9 bases between the two ends. CDR1 is DFQATT and CDR2 is SNEGSKA in the germline V gene (reference sequence). The CDR3 length is 12 residues. The CDR3 nucleotides are TGCAGTGCTAGTGCCCGGGGAGAGACCCAGTACTTC. Translation gives CSASARGETQYF.

This chain links TRBV4-2 with TRBJ2-7, with TRBD1 matching over 8 bases. There are 16 residues in the CDR3. V gave up 4 bases and J gave up 6 bases; unmatched junction bases: 14. Per the germline V gene, CDR1 is LGHNA and CDR2 is YNFKEQ. The CDR3 loop reads CASSPRLSGGFGEQYF. The CDR3 DNA is TGTGCCAGCAGCCCGAGGCTCTCAGGGGGCTTCGGCGAGCAGTACTTC.

CDR3 nucleotides: TGTGCCAGCAGCGTAATAGCGGGAGCTAGGGACGAGCAGTACTTC. This gives the protein CASSVIAGARDEQYF. This rearrangement joins TRBV5-5 to TRBJ2-7; 9 nucleotides align to TRBD2. CDR1 is SGHKS and CDR2 is YYEKEE in the germline V gene (reference sequence). The CDR3 covers 15 residues. With 4 bases clipped from V and 5 bases from J, the junction kept 10 bases outside the gene matches.

In DNA, the CDR3 is TGTGCCAGCAGCCAATCCAAGGGGGCGCCGAGCACAGATACGCAGTATTTT. Its translation is CASSQSKGAPSTDTQYF. The chain has TRBV4-2 and TRBJ2-3, with TRBD1 matching over 7 bases. The CDR3 totals 17 residues. Germline assignment: CDR1 LGHNA and CDR2 YNFKEQ. V was pared by 2 bases and J by 0 bases, with 8 bases of the junction left unmatched.

The chain is built from TRBV10-3 and TRBJ2-2; D is unclear. V lost 0 bases and J lost 1, with 6 bases in between. Germline assignment: CDR1 ENHRY and CDR2 SYGVKD. The CDR3 has 15 amino acids. This chain's CDR3 is CAISESLGNTGELFF. The CDR3 nucleotides read TGTGCCATCAGTGAGTCGCTCGGGAACACCGGGGAGCTGTTTTTT.

This clone has just a few counts. The V gene is TRBV10-3, the J gene TRBJ2-7; TRBD2 is a possible D gene (5 bases). This CDR3 has 14 amino acids. Germline values: CDR1 ENHRY, CDR2 SYGVKD. Between the trimmed V and J ends, which lost 7 bases and 1 base, there was a span of 14 bases. The CDR3 spells CAIKEQAESYEQYF. Here the CDR3 DNA reads TGTGCCATCAAAGAACAAGCGGAGTCCTACGAGCAGTACTTC.

This chain connects TRBV10-3 to TRBJ2-2, with D tentatively TRBD2 (5 bases). V lost 6 bases, J lost 6 bases, and 14 bases lay in between. Per the germline V gene, CDR1 is ENHRY and CDR2 is SYGVKD. The CDR3 covers 14 residues. The CDR3, as DNA: TGTGCCATCAGAGGCGCGGAGGAGGCCGGGGAGCTGTTTTTT. It is translated as CAIRGAEEAGELFF.

This rearrangement joins TRBV6-6 to TRBJ2-1; 10 nucleotides line up with TRBD1. Per germline, CDR1 MNHNY and CDR2 SVGAGI (reference sequence). CDR3 size: 15 residues. V lost 6 bases, J lost 7 bases, and 9 bases stayed unmatched. The CDR3 DNA is TGTGCCAGCAGATCCCCGGGACAGGGGCGGAATGAGCAGTTCTTC. Encoded protein: CASRSPGQGRNEQFF.